The clone carrying this TCR beta chain was counted between two and nine times. Its antigen is not known. This sample was included in a study of cytomegalovirus exposure and HLA in healthy donors. Study-wide points: The analysis excluded some indistinguishable V segments, including TRBV6-2 and TRBV6-3.

Use of 60 Vbeta and 13 Jbeta primers characterized the PCR. Profiling relied on immunoSEQ multiplex PCR, and the TCRdb table lists in-frame clones only, not all of them. The sample shows 100,000 or so clones, 83% of them seen only once. Unmatched junction bases numbered 5, after V lost 2 bases and J lost 3 bases. CDR1 SGHTA and CDR2 FQGTGA come from the germline V gene. There are 15 residues in the CDR3. The specimen sequenced was PBMCs. The clonotype was recovered from a man between 18 and 35 years old in good health and CMV-seronegative. V usage is TRBV7-3 and J usage is TRBJ2-3, with 7 positions matching TRBD2. In nucleotides, the CDR3 is TGTGCCAGCAGCTTAGGCGGGAGCAGAACAGATACGCAGTATTTT. This encodes CASSLGGSRTDTQYF. Looking up the rest from reference TRBV7-3 and TRBJ2-3 gives the full variable domain: GAGVSQTPSNKVTEKGKYVELRCDPISGHTALYWYRQSLGQGPEFLIYFQGTGAADDSGLPNDRFFAVRPEGSVSTLKIQRTERGDSAVYLCASSLGGSRTDTQYFGPGTRLTVL.